Below, 19 T cell receptor beta chains from the same sample are listed, as sequenced in a study of HIV-infected patients and healthy controls. Using its own MiXCR run on the 5' RACE reads, TCRdb lists one record per CDR3 protein. The data contain under 70,000 distinct CDR3 sequences, 15% to 20% of them singletons. The specimen sequenced was CD4+ T cells from blood. These receptors were obtained from a human donor in good health.

A few counts support this clonotype. V usage is TRBV5-1 and J usage is TRBJ2-1; D ambiguous. Trimming pared 3 bases from V and 6 bases from J, leaving 13 bases between. Looked up from germline, CDR1 is SGHRS and CDR2 is YFSETQ. This CDR3 is built from 14 residues. The CDR3 nucleotides are TGCGCCAGCAGCTCATCGAGCACCACCAATGAGCAGTTCTTC. Translated, it gives CASSSSSTTNEQFF.

This chain joins TRBV19 and TRBJ1-6; TRBD1 matches 7 bases. The CDR3 has 16 residues. Germline V CDR1 and CDR2: LNHDA, SQIVND (reference sequence). With 4 bases clipped from V and 5 bases from J, the junction kept 8 bases outside the gene matches. In DNA form, the CDR3 reads TGTGCCAGTAGTACGCCGTCGACAGGGAATAATTCACCCCTCCACTTT. It encodes CASSTPSTGNNSPLHF.

The chain is built from TRBV11-2 and TRBJ2-1, with D possibly being TRBD2 (6 bases). The CDR3 contains 14 residues. CDR1 and CDR2 from the germline V gene are SGHAT and FQNNGV. Trimming removed 5 bases from V and 6 bases from J, with 14 bases in between. Here the CDR3 reads CASSPGGTSNEQFF. The DNA of the CDR3 is TGTGCCAGCAGCCCCGGGGGAACTAGCAATGAGCAGTTCTTC.

This clonotype was recorded a few times. This chain links TRBV6-2 or TRBV6-3 with TRBJ2-7; D might be TRBD2 (5 bases). The length of the CDR3 is 14 residues. The germline CDR1 and CDR2 sequences are MNHEY and SVGEGT. V lost 3 bases, J lost 1 base, and 10 bases lay in between. The CDR3 region is CASSYSAVSYEQYF. CDR3 sequence (DNA): TGTGCCAGCAGTTATTCAGCGGTTTCCTACGAGCAGTACTTC.

This clonotype was observed at least ten times. This chain joins TRBV11-2 and TRBJ1-3; D remains ambiguous. The germline V gene encodes CDR1 SGHAT and CDR2 FQNNGV. The CDR3 spans 11 residues. V was cut by 8 bases and J by 4 bases, with 6 bases left in between. CDR3 nucleotide sequence: TGTGCCAGCTCTCGGGGAAACACCATATATTTT. As protein: CASSRGNTIYF.

This chain links TRBV28 with TRBJ1-2; no clear D gene. The CDR3 covers 15 residues. Germline values: CDR1 MDHEN, CDR2 SYDVKM. V was cut by 3 bases and J by 8 bases, with 19 bases left in between. The CDR3 reads CASSFLIAGHEGYTF. The CDR3 DNA follows: TGTGCCAGCAGTTTTTTAATTGCCGGGCACGAGGGCTACACCTTC.

This chain joins TRBV12-5 and TRBJ2-5; TRBD1 agrees at 9 bases. The germline CDR1 and CDR2 sequences are LGHNT and FRNRAP. V lost 5 bases to trimming and J lost 4 bases; unmatched junction nucleotides: 5. The CDR3 covers 14 residues. The CDR3 spells CASGPRTGVETQYF. DNA for the CDR3: TGTGCTAGTGGTCCGCGGACAGGGGTAGAGACCCAGTACTTC.

This clonotype was seen at least ten times. This chain joins TRBV5-5 and TRBJ2-3; perhaps TRBD2 as D (6 bases). The V gene's germline CDR1 is SGHKS and CDR2 YYEKEE (reference sequence). The CDR3 loop spans 15 amino acids. V was trimmed by 1 base and J by 2 bases, leaving 11 bases between them. This CDR3 is CASSLRAGLTDTQYF. CDR3 coding DNA: TGTGCCAGCAGCTTGCGAGCGGGCCTCACAGATACGCAGTATTTT. Full variable domain (outside the CDR3, taken from reference TRBV5-5 and TRBJ2-3): DAGVTQSPTHLIKTRGQQVTLRCSPISGHKSVSWYQQVLGQGPQFIFQYYEKEERGRGNFPDRFSARQFPNYSSELNVNALLLGDSALYLCASSLRAGLTDTQYFGPGTRLTVL.

A few counts support this clonotype. The chain employs TRBV6-1 and TRBJ2-3; 7 bases map to TRBD2. Germline V gene data show CDR1 as MNHNS and CDR2 as SASEGT. J gave up 3 bases and V 1 base, and 4 bases lay outside the gene matches. There are 15 residues in the CDR3. The CDR3 nucleotides are TGTGCCAGCAGTGAAGGGACTAGAAGAACAGATACGCAGTATTTT. This sequence encodes CASSEGTRRTDTQYF.

This chain joins TRBV25-1 and TRBJ1-4; D is ambiguous. Per the germline V gene, CDR1 is MGHDK and CDR2 is SYGVNS. The CDR3 runs 15 residues. Trimming pared 2 bases from V and 0 bases from J, leaving 7 bases between. Here the CDR3 reads CASSEGRSTNEKLFF. The CDR3 DNA is TGTGCCAGCAGTGAAGGGCGCTCAACTAATGAAAAACTGTTTTTT.

The chain is built from TRBV6-1 and TRBJ1-2; D unclear. The V end was cut by 5 bases, the J end by 1 base, with 11 bases between. The CDR3 totals 14 residues. Germline V gene sequence: CDR1 MNHNS, CDR2 SASEGT. CDR3 DNA: TGTGCCAGCAGTCGACTCGGGAATAACTATGGCTACACCTTC. Its translation: CASSRLGNNYGYTF.

The chain carries TRBV11-2 and TRBJ2-7, with 8 bases aligning to TRBD2. The germline V gene has CDR1 SGHAT and CDR2 FQNNGV. The CDR3 spans 13 residues. V shed 8 bases and J 4 bases; nucleotides not matched to a gene: 7. CDR3 bases: TGTGCCAGCGGAAAGGGACTAGATTACGAGCAGTACTTC. This sequence encodes CASGKGLDYEQYF.

This clonotype turned up a few times. The chain couples TRBV19 to TRBJ2-1; 8 nucleotides align to TRBD1. The CDR3 has 18 residues. After removal of 4 bases from V and 0 bases from J, the junction contained 11 bases not matched to a gene. The germline V gene encodes CDR1 LNHDA and CDR2 SQIVND (reference sequence). CDR3 nucleotide sequence: TGTGCCAGTAGTACGATGGGACAGGTCTGTCTCTCCTACAATGAGCAGTTCTTC. Encoded protein: CASSTMGQVCLSYNEQFF.

Only a few counts were recorded for this clonotype. The gene calls are TRBV4-1 and TRBJ1-6; D might be TRBD1 (5 bases). This CDR3 spans 16 amino acids. V was clipped by 0 bases and J by 7 bases, with 13 bases between them. Germline values: CDR1 MGHRA, CDR2 YSYEKL. CDR3 nucleotide sequence: TGCGCCAGCAGCCAAGAAGGACATACCCTCAATTCACCCCTCCACTTT. Amino acids: CASSQEGHTLNSPLHF.

The table lists this clonotype with many counts. The V call is TRBV7-2, the J call TRBJ1-4, with D maybe TRBD1 (5 bases). Trimming shortened V by 3 bases and J by 8 bases, and 16 bases separated the two germline ends. The CDR3 is 15 residues long. Germline V gene sequence: CDR1 SGHTA, CDR2 FQGNSA. The CDR3: CASSFSSGFGEKLFF. In DNA form, the CDR3 reads TGTGCCAGCAGCTTTTCATCAGGGTTTGGGGAAAAACTGTTTTTT.

This clonotype was seen many times. V and J are TRBV4-2 and TRBJ2-1, with 9 positions matching TRBD2. V gave up 0 bases and J gave up 8 bases; unmatched junction bases: 11. Germline lookup yields CDR1 LGHNA and CDR2 YNFKEQ. There are 17 residues in the CDR3. The CDR3 sequence: CASSQEELAGTRDEQFF. As DNA, the CDR3 is TGTGCCAGCAGCCAAGAAGAACTAGCGGGTACTAGGGATGAGCAGTTCTTC.

The chain joins TRBV18 to TRBJ2-3, with D possibly TRBD2 on 5 matching bases. Trimming stripped 4 bases from V and 3 bases from J, with 14 bases between. Germline V gene lookup returns CDR1 KGHSH and CDR2 LQKENI. This CDR3 has 15 residues. CDR3 sequence (DNA): TGTGCCAGCTCACGGACCGTAATAGCGACAGATACGCAGTATTTT. This encodes CASSRTVIATDTQYF.

This clonotype was seen only a few times. Written as DNA, the CDR3 is TGTGCCACCAGTGATTGGGCTAGCGGGAGTATGGATGAGCAGTTCTTC. Protein: CATSDWASGSMDEQFF. V gene TRBV24-1 combines with J gene TRBJ2-1; TRBD2 agrees at 10 bases. CDR3 length: 16 amino acids. V lost 2 bases to trimming and J lost 8 bases; unmatched junction nucleotides: 8. Per the germline V gene, CDR1 is KGHDR and CDR2 is SFDVKD.

The chain employs TRBV27 and TRBJ2-7; D may correspond to TRBD1 or TRBD2 (5 bases each). The CDR3 has 13 amino acids. Germline CDR1 MNHEY, CDR2 SMNVEV (reference sequence). The germline V and J ends were trimmed by 6 bases and 4 bases, with 13 bases remaining between them. This CDR3 reads CASRGTGRYEQYF. CDR3 DNA: TGTGCCAGCAGAGGGACCGGCAGATACGAGCAGTACTTC.